This T cell receptor beta chain appears in the sequencing data of a study of cytomegalovirus exposure and HLA in healthy donors. 60 Vbeta and 13 Jbeta primers were used in PCR. The method was immunoSEQ multiplex PCR; TCRdb's version includes in-frame clones alone and lacks a portion of them. The top ten clones hold under 5.5% of a sample with 95,000 or so clones, about 76% of them seen once. This CDR3 has 16 amino acids. CDR1 is LGHNA and CDR2 is YNFKEQ in the germline V gene. After removal of 4 bases from V and 0 bases from J, the junction contained 7 bases not matched to a gene. This receptor was identified in a woman in her 70s in good health and CMV-seropositive. V and J are TRBV4-2 and TRBJ2-5; TRBD2 agrees at 8 bases. The sample taken for sequencing was PBMCs. CDR3 amino acids: CASSPIAGRYQETQYF. Here the CDR3 DNA reads TGTGCCAGCAGCCCCATAGCGGGGCGGTACCAAGAGACCCAGTACTTC.